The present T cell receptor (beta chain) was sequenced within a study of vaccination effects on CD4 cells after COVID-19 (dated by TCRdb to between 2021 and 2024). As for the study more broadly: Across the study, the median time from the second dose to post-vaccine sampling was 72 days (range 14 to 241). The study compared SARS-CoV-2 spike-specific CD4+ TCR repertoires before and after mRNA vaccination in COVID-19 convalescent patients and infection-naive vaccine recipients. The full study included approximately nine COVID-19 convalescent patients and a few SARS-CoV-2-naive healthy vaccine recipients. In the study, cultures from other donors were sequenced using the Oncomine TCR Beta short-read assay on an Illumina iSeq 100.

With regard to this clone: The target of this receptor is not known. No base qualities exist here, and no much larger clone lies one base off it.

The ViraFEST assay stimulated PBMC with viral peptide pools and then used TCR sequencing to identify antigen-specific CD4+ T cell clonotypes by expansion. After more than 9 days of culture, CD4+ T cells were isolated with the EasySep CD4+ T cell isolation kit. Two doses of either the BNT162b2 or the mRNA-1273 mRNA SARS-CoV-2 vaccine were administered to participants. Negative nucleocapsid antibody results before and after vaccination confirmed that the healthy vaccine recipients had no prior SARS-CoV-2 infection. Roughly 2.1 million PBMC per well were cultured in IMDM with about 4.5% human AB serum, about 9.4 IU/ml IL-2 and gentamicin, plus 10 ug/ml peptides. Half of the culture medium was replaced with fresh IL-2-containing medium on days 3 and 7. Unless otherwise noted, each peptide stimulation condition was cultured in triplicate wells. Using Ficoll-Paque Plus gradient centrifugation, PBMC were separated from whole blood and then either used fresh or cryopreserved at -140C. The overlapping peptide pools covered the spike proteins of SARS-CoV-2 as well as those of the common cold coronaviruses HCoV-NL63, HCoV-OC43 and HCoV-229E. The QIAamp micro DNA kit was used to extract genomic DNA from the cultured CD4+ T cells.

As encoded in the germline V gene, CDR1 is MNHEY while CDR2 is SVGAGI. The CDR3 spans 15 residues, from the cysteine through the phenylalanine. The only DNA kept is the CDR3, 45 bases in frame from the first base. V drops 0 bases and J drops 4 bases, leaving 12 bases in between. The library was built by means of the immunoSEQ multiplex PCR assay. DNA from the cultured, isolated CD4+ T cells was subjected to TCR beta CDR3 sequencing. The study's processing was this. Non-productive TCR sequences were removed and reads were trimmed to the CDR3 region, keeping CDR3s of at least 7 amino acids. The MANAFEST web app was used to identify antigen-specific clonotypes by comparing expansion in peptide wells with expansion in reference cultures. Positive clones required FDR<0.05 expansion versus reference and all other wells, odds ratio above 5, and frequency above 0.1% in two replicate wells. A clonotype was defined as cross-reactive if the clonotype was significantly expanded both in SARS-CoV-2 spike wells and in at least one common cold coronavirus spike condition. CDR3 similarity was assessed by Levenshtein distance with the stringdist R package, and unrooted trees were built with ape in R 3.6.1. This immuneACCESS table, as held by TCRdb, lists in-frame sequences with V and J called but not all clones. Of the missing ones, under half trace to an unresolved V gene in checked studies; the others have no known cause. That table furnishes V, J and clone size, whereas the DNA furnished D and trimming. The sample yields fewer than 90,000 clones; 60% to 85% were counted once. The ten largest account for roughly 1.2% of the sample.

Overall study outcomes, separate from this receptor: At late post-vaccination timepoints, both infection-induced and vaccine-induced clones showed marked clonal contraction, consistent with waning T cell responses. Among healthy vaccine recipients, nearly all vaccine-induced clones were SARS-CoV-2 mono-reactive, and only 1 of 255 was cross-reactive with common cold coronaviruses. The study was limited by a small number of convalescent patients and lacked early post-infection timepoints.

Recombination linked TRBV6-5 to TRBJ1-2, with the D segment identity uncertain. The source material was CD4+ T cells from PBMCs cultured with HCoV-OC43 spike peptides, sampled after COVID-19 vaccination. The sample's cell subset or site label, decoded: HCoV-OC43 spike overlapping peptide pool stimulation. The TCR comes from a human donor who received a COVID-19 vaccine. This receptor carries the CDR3 CASSYSGIPTYGYTF. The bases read TGTGCCAGCAGTTACTCTGGGATCCCCACCTATGGCTACACCTTC.